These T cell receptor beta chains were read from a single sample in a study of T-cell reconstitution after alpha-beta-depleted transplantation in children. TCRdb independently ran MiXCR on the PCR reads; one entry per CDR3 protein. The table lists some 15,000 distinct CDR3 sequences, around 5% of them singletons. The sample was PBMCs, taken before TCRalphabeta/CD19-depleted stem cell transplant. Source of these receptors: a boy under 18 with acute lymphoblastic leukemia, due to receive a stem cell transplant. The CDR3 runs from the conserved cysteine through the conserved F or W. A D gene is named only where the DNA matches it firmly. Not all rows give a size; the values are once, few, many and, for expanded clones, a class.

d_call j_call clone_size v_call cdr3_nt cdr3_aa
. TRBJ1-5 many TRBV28 TGTGCCAGCACCCCCGGGGGTGTTATTGGTCAGCCCCAGCATTTT CASTPGGVIGQPQHF
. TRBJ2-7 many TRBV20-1 TGCAGTGCTAGAGATTTCGCTCGGGCCAGGTTTCTAGACGAGCAGTACTTC CSARDFARARFLDEQYF
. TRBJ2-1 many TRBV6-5 TGTGCCAGCAGTTGGAAGCTGTGGAGTGACAATGAGCAGTTCTTC CASSWKLWSDNEQFF
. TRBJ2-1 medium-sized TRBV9 TGTGCCAGCAGCGTAGATCTAACCGGCTACAATGAGCAGTTCTTC CASSVDLTGYNEQFF
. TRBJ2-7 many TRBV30 TGTGCCTGGAGTATTATTCTCTACGAGCAGTACTTC CAWSIILYEQYF
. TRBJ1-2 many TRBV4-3 TGCGCCAGCAGCCAAGGTCCGCGGTTCGGCTATGGCTACACCTTC CASSQGPRFGYGYTF
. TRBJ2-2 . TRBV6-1 TGTGCCAGCAGCCCTAGCGTTAAGAACACCGGGGAGCTGTTTTTT CASSPSVKNTGELFF
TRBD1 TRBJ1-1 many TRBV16 TGTGCCAGCAGCCCGGACAGGCCCCTCATGAACACTGAAGCTTTCTTT CASSPDRPLMNTEAFF
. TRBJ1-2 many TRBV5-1 TGCGCCAGCAGCTTGGGGACGTATAGCCCCGGCTACACCTTC CASSLGTYSPGYTF
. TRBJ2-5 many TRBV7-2 TGTGCCAGCAGCTTAGCCGCTGGGATACAAGAGACCCAGTACTTC CASSLAAGIQETQYF
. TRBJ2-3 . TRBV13 TGTGCCAGCAGCTCCTCATGGGAGCTGGATACGCAGTATTTT CASSSSWELDTQYF
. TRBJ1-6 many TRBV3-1 TGTGCCAGCAGCCAGGCAACAGGGAGGGTTTCACCCCTCCACTTT CASSQATGRVSPLHF
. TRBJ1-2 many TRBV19 TGTGCCAGTAGTACCCTCGAGGCGTATGGCTACACCTTC CASSTLEAYGYTF
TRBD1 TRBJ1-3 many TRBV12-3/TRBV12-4 TGTGCCAGCACCACGACAGGGTGGAGGCTGAACACCATATATTTT CASTTTGWRLNTIYF
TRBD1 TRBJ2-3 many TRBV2 TGTGCCAGCAGTGGGGACAGGGTCAGGACAGATACGCAGTATTTT CASSGDRVRTDTQYF
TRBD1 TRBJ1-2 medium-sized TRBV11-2 TGTGCCAGCAGCCCAGGGGGCACTGGCAACTATGGCTACACCTTC CASSPGGTGNYGYTF
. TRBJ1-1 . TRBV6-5 TGTGCCAGCAGTTACTCGAGGAGCCGAGTTTTGGCTTTCTTT CASSYSRSRVLAFF
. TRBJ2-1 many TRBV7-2 TGTGCCAGCAGCCCCCGGGGGCTGGGGAATGAGCAGTTCTTC CASSPRGLGNEQFF
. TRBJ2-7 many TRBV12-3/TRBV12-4 TGTGCCAGCAGTTTGGGGGGTTCGGCGGCCCCTAAGGAGCAGTACTTC CASSLGGSAAPKEQYF
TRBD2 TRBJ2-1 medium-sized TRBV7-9 TGTGCCAGCAGCTTAGGACTAGCCGGAGGCGATGAGCAGTTCTTC CASSLGLAGGDEQFF
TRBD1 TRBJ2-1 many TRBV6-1 TGTGCCAGCAGTGGCAGGGGGCGTCCAGCAACCAACTACAATGAGCAGTTCTTC CASSGRGRPATNYNEQFF
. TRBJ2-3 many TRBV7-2 TGTGCCAGCAGCGCCTCGGGACGGCGCGCAGATACGCAGTATTTT CASSASGRRADTQYF
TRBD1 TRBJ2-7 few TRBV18 TGTGCCAGCTCACCACCTTACGGGACAGAACCCTACGAGCAGTACTTC CASSPPYGTEPYEQYF
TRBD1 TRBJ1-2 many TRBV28 TGTGCCAGCAGTTCCACCCTGGACAGGGGGCTTCAAGGCTACACCTTC CASSSTLDRGLQGYTF
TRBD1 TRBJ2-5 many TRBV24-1 TGTGCCACCAGTGATTTCGGGACAGGGACACCCCAAGAGACCCAGTACTTC CATSDFGTGTPQETQYF
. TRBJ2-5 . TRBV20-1 TGCAGTGCTGGACGGACCCAAGAGACCCAGTACTTC CSAGRTQETQYF
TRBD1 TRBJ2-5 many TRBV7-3 TGTGCCAGCAGCTCCACAGGGGGAGAGACCCAGTACTTC CASSSTGGETQYF